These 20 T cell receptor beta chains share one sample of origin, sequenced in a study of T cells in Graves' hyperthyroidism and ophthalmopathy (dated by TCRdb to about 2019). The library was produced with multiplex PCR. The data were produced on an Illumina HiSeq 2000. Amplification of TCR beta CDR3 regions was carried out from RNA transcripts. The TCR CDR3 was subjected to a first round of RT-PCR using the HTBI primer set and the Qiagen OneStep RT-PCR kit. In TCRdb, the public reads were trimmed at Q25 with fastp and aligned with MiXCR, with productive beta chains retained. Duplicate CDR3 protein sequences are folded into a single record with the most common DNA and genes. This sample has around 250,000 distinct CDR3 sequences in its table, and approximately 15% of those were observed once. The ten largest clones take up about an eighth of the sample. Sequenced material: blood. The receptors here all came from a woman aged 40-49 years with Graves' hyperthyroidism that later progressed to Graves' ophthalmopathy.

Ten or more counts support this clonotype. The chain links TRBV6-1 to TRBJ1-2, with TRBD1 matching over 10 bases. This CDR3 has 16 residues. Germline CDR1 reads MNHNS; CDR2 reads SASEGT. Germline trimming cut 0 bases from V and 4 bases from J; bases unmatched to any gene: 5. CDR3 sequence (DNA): TGTGCCAGCAGTGAAGCGCCGGGGGACAGGGGCTATGGCTACACCTTC. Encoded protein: CASSEAPGDRGYGYTF.

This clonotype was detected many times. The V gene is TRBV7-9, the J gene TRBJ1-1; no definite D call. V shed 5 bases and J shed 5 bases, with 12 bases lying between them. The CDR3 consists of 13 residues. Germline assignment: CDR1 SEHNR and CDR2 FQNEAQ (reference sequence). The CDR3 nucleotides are TGTGCCAGCAGCCCGTCGGGGAGAACTGAAGCTTTCTTT. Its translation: CASSPSGRTEAFF. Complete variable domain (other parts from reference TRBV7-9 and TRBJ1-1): DTGVSQNPRHKITKRGQNVTFRCDPISEHNRLYWYRQTLGQGPEFLTYFQNEAQLEKSRLLSDRFSAERPKGSFSTLEIQRTEQGDSAMYLCASSPSGRTEAFFGQGTRLTVV.

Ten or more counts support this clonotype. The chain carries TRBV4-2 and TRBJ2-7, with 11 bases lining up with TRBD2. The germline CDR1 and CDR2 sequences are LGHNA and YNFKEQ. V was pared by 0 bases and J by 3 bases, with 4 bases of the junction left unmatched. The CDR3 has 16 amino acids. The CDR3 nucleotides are TGTGCCAGCAGCCAAGATATTACTAGCGGGAGCTACGAGCAGTACTTC. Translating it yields CASSQDITSGSYEQYF.

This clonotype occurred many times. Here the CDR3 reads CASSQDRDSYEQYF. The CDR3 DNA sequence: TGTGCCAGCAGCCAGGACAGGGACTCCTACGAGCAGTACTTC. The rearrangement links TRBV28 to TRBJ2-7; 8 nucleotides align to TRBD1. This CDR3 is 14 amino acids long. The germline V gene has CDR1 MDHEN and CDR2 SYDVKM. Trimming cost V 6 bases and J 0 bases; bases outside gene matches: 4.

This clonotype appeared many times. The CDR3 sequence: CSVEDQEGQGVTDTQYF. The CDR3 DNA reads as TGCAGCGTTGAAGATCAGGAGGGACAGGGGGTTACAGATACGCAGTATTTT. The chain carries TRBV29-1 and TRBJ2-3; TRBD1 matches 11 bases. The V gene end was trimmed by 0 bases and the J gene end by 3 bases; junction bases not matched to a gene: 8. The germline V gene has CDR1 SQVTM and CDR2 ANQGSEA. The CDR3 extends over 17 amino acids.

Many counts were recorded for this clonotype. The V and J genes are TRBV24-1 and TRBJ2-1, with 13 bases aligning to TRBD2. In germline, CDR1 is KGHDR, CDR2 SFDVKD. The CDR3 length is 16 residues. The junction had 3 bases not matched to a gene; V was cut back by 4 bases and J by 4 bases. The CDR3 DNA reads TGTGCCACCAGTGAGTCGGGACTAGCGGGGTACAATGAGCAGTTCTTC. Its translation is CATSESGLAGYNEQFF.

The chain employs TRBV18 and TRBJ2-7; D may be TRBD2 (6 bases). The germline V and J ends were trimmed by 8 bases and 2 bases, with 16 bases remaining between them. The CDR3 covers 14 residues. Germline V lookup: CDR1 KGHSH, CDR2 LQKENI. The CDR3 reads CASTPGGDPYEQYF. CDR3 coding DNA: TGTGCCAGCACCCCCGGGGGAGACCCCTACGAGCAGTACTTC. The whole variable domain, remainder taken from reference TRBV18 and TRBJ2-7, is NAGVMQNPRHLVRRRGQEARLRCSPMKGHSHVYWYRQLPEEGLKFMVYLQKENIIDESGMPKERFSAEFPKEGPSILRIQQVVRGDSAAYFCASTPGGDPYEQYFGPGTRLTVT.

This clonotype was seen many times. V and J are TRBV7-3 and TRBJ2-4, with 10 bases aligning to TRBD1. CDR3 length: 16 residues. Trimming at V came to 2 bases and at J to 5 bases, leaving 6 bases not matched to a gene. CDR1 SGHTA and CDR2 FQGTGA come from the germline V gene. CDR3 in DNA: TGTGCCAGCAGCTTAGGGGGACAGGGGCCCCAAAACATTCAGTACTTC. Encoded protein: CASSLGGQGPQNIQYF.

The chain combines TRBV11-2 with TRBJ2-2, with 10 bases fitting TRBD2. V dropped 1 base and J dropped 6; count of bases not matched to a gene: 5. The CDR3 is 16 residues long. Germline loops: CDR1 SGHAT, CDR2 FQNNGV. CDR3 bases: TGTGCCAGCAGCTTAGGGGCTAGCGGGAGCCCCGGGGAGCTGTTTTTT. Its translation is CASSLGASGSPGELFF.

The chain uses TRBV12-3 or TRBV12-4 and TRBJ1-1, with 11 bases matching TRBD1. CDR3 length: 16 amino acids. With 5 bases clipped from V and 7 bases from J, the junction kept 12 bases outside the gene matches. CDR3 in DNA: TGTGCCAGCAGTCACGGACAGGGGGCTAAGGTTCGTGAAGCTTTCTTT. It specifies CASSHGQGAKVREAFF.

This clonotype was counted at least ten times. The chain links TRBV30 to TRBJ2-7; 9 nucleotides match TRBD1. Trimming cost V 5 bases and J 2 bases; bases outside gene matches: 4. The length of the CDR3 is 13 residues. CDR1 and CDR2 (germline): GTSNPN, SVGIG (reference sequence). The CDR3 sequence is CAWVTGGTYEQYF. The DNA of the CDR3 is TGTGCCTGGGTGACAGGGGGAACCTACGAGCAGTACTTC.

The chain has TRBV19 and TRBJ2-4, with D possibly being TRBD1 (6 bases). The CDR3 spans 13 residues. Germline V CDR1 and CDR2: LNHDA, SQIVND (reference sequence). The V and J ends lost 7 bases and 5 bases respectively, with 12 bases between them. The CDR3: CASTVSGENIQYF. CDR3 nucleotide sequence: TGTGCCAGTACTGTTTCAGGGGAAAACATTCAGTACTTC.

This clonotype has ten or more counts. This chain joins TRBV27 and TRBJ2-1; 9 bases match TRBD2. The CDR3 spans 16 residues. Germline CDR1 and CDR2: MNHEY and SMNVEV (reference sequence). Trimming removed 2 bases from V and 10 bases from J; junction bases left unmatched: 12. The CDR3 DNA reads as TGTGCCAGCAGTTTACACCTCACGCGGGGGGGGTTGGAGCAGTTCTTC. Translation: CASSLHLTRGGLEQFF.

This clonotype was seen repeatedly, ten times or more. For the CDR3, the DNA is TGCAGTGCTAGGAGGGCGGGAGCTCGGACCGGGGAGCTGTTTTTT. Amino acid sequence: CSARRAGARTGELFF. This chain links TRBV20-1 with TRBJ2-2; 7 bases agree with TRBD2. The junction had 9 bases not matched to a gene; V was cut back by 3 bases and J by 5 bases. Germline-derived CDR1 and CDR2 are DFQATT and SNEGSKA (reference sequence). This CDR3 contains 15 residues.

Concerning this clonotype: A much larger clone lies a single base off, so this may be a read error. CDR3 nucleotide sequence: TGCAGCGTTGAAAGGCAGGGAACCTACGAGCAGTTCTTC. Translation: CSVERQGTYEQFF. V gene TRBV29-1 combines with J gene TRBJ2-7; D possibly corresponds to TRBD1 (5 bases). The end of the DNA aligns better with TRBJ2-1, so the J call may be wrong. This CDR3 is built from 13 residues. Looked up from germline, CDR1 is SQVTM and CDR2 is ANQGSEA.

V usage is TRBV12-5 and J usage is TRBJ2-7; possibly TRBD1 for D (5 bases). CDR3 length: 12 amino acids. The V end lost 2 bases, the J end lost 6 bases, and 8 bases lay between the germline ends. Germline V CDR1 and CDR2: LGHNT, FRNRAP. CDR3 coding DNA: TGTGCTAGTGGTTTGAGCAGGGCCGAGCAGTACTTC. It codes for CASGLSRAEQYF.

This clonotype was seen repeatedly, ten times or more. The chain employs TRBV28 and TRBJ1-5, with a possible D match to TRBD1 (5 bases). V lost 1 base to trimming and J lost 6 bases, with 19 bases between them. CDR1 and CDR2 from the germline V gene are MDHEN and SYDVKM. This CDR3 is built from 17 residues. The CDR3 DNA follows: TGTGCCAGCAGTTTATATCGCAGGGCTATCCCCTTTCAGCCCCAGCATTTT. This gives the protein CASSLYRRAIPFQPQHF.

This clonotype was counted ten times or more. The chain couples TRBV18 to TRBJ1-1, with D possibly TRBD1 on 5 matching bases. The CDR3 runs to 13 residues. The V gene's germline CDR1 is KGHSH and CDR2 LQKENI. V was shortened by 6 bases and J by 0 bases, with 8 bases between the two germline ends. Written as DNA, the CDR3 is TGTGCCAGCTCGGGACGGTTGAACACTGAAGCTTTCTTT. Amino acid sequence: CASSGRLNTEAFF.

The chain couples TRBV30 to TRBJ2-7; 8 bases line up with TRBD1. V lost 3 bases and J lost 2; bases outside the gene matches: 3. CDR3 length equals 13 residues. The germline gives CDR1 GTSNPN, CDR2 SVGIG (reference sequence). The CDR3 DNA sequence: TGTGCCTGGAGAGGGACAGGTGCCTACGAGCAGTACTTC. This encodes CAWRGTGAYEQYF. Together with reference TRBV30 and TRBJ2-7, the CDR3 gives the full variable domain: SQTIHQWPATLVQPVGSPLSLECTVEGTSNPNLYWYRQAAGRGLQLLFYSVGIGQISSEVPQNLSASRPQDRQFILSSKKLLLSDSGFYLCAWRGTGAYEQYFGPGTRLTVT.

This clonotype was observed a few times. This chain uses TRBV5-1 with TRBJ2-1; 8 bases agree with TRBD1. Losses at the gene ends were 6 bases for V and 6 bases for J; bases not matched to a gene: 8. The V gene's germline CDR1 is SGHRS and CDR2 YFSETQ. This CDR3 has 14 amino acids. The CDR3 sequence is CASTGTGLLNEQFF. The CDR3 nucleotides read TGCGCCAGCACCGGGACAGGCCTTCTCAATGAGCAGTTCTTC.